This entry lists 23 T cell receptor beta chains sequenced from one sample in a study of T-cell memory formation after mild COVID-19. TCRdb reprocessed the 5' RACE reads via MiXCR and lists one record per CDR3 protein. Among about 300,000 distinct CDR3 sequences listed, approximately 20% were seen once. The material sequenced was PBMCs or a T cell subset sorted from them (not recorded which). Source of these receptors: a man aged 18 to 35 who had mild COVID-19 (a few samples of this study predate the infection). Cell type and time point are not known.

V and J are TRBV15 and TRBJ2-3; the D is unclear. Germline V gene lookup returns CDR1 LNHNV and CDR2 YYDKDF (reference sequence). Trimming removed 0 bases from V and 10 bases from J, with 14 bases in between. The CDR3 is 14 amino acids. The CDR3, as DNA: TGTGCCACCAGCAGAGATCGTAGAAAAGTATCGCAGTATTTT. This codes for CATSRDRRKVSQYF.

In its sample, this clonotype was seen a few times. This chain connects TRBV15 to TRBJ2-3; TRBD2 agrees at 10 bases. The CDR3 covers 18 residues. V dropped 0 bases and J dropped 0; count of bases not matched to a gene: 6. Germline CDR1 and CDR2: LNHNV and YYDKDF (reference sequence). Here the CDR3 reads CATSREGLAGASTDTQYF. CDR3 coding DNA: TGTGCCACCAGCAGAGAAGGGCTAGCGGGGGCTAGCACAGATACGCAGTATTTT.

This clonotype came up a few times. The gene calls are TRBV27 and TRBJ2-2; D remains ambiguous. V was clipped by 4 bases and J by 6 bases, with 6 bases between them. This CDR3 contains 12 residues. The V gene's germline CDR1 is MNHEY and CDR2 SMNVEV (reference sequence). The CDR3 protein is CASSSGAGELFF. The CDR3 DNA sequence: TGTGCCAGCAGTTCAGGAGCCGGGGAGCTGTTTTTT.

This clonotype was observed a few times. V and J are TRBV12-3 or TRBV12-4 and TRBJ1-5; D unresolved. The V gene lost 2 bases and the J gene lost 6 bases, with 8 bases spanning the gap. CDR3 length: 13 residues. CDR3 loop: CASSLSLGQPQHF. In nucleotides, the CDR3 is TGTGCCAGCAGTTTAAGTCTGGGTCAGCCCCAGCATTTT.

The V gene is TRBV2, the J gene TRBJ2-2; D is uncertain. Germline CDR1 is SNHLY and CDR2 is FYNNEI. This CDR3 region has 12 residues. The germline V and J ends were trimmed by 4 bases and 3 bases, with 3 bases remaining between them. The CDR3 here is CASSADTGELFF. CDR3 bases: TGTGCCAGCAGTGCAGACACCGGGGAGCTGTTTTTT.

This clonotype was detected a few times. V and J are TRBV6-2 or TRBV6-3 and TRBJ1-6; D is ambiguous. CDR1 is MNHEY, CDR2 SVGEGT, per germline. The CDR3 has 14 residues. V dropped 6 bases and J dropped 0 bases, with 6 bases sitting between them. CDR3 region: CASSKSSYNSPLHF. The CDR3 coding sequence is TGTGCCAGCAGCAAGAGCTCCTATAATTCACCCCTCCACTTT.

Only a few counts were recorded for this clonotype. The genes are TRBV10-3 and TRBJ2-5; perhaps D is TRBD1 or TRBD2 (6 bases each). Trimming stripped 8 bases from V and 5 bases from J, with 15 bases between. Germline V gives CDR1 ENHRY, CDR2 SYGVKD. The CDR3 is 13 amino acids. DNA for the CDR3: TGTGCCATCTGGAAGGGGGGTTTGGAGACCCAGTACTTC. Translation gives CAIWKGGLETQYF.

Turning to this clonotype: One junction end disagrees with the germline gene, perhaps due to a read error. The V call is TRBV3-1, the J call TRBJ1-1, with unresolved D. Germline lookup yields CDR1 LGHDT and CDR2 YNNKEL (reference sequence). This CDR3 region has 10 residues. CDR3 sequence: CASRNRGAFF. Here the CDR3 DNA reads TGTGCAAGCAGAAACAGAGGAGCTTTCTTT.

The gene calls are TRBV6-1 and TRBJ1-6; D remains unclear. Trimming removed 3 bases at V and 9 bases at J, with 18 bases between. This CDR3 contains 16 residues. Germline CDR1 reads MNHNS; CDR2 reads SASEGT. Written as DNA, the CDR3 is TGTGCCAGCAGTGACGGTAGATTTTGGAGTGGTTCACCCCTCCACTTT. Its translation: CASSDGRFWSGSPLHF.

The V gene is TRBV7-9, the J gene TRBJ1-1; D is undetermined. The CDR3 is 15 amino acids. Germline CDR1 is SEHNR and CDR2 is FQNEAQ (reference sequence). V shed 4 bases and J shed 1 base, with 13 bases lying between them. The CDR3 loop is CASSSHQEENTEAFF. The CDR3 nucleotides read TGTGCCAGCAGCTCTCATCAGGAAGAGAACACTGAAGCTTTCTTT.

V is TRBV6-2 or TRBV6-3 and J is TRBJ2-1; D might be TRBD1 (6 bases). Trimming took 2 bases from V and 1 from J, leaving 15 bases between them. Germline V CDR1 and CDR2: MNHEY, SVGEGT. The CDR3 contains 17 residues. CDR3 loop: CASSYGQRERSYNEQFF. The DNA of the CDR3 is TGTGCCAGCAGTTACGGACAGAGGGAGCGGTCCTACAATGAGCAGTTCTTC.

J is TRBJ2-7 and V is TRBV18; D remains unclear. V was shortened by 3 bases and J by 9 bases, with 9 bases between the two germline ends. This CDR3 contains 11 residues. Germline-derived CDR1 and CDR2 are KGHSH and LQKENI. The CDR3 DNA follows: TGTGCCAGCTCACCGGACCGAGGGCAGTACTTC. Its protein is CASSPDRGQYF.

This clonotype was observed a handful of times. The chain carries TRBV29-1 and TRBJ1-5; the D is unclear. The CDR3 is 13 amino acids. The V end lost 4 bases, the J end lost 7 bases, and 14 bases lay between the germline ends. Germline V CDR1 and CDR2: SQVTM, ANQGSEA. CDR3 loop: CSVAMGFGQPQHF. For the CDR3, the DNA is TGCAGCGTTGCAATGGGGTTCGGGCAGCCCCAGCATTTT.

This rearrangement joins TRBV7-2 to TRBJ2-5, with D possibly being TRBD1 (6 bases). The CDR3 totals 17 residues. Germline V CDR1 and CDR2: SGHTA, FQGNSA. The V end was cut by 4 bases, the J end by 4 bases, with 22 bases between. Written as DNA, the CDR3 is TGTGCCAGCAGCTCCCGTAGCCGGGGCAGGGGTTTAGAGACCCAGTACTTC. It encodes CASSSRSRGRGLETQYF.

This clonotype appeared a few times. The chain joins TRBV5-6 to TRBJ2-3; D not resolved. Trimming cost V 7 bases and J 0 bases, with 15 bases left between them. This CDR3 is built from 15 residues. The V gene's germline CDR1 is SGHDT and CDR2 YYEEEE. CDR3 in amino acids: CASYTAYSSTDTQYF. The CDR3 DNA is TGTGCCAGCTACACAGCGTATTCTAGCACAGATACGCAGTATTTT.

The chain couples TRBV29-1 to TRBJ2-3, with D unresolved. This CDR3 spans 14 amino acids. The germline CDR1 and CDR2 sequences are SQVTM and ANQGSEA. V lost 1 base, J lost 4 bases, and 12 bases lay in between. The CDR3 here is CSVEGLVAADTQYF. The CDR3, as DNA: TGCAGCGTTGAAGGACTGGTGGCAGCAGATACGCAGTATTTT.

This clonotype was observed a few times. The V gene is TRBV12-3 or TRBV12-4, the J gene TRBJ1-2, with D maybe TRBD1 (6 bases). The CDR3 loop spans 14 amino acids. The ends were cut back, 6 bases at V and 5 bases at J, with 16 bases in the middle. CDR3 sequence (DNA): TGTGCCAGCAGCCCCGGGGGGGGGCTATATGGCTACACCTTC. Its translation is CASSPGGGLYGYTF.

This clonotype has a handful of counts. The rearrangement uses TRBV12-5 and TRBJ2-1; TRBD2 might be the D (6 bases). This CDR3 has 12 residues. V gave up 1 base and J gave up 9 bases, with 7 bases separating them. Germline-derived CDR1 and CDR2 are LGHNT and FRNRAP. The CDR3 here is CASGLAGGEQFF. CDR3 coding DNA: TGTGCTAGTGGTTTGGCCGGGGGTGAGCAGTTCTTC.

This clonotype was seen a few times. The CDR3, as DNA: TGCGCCAGCAGCCCATTAGTGGGGGGCGCGAACACTGAAGCTTTCTTT. Translated: CASSPLVGGANTEAFF. The chain combines TRBV4-3 with TRBJ1-1; maybe TRBD1 (6 bases). Trimming left V 4 bases short and J 1 base short, with 16 bases between. The CDR3 covers 16 residues. The germline V gene encodes CDR1 LGHNA and CDR2 YSLEER.

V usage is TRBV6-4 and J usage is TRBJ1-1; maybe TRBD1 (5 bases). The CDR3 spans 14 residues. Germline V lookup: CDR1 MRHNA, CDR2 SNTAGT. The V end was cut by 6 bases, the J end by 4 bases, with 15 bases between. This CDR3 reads CASRVDTWTTEAFF. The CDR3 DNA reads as TGTGCCAGCAGAGTGGACACCTGGACCACTGAAGCTTTCTTT.

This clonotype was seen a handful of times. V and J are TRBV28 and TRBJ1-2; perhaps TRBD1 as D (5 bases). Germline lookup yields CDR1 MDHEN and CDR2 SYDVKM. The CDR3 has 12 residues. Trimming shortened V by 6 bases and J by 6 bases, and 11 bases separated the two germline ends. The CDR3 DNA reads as TGTGCCAGCAGGGGGGTTGAACATGGCTACACCTTC. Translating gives CASRGVEHGYTF.

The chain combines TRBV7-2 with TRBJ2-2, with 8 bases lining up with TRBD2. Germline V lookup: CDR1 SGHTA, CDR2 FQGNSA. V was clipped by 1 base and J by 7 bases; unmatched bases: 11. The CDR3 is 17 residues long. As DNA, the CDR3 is TGTGCCAGCAGCTTAGGCCCTACGGGGGGGCGAGACGGGGAGCTGTTTTTT. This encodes CASSLGPTGGRDGELFF.

DNA of the CDR3: TGCGCCAGCAGTCACCCAGCACAGGGTCCTTCCTACGAGCAGTACTTC. Residues: CASSHPAQGPSYEQYF. V and J are TRBV23-1 and TRBJ2-7; D may be TRBD1 (6 bases). TRBV23-1 qualifies as an ORF whose function is uncertain. V lost 3 bases, J lost 1 base, and 16 bases lay in between. There are 16 residues in the CDR3.